This T cell receptor (beta chain) was documented in a study of graft-versus-host responses after intestinal transplantation. Trimming stripped 6 bases from V and 0 bases from J, with 14 bases between. The length of the CDR3 is 15 residues. In germline, CDR1 is MNHNY, CDR2 SVGAGI (reference sequence). Graft tissue was processed to release intraepithelial and lamina propria lymphocytes. The method was immunoSEQ multiplex PCR; TCRdb's version includes in-frame clones alone and lacks a portion of them. The repertoire consists of almost 15,000 clones, with around 67% occurring once and the leading ten covering approximately 10%.

The receptor comes from a human patient who received an intestinal transplant, so some T cells may come from the graft donor. The sequences come from ileum tissue, collected almost 700 days after intestinal transplantation. This sequence joins TRBV6-6 and TRBJ1-2, with D perhaps matching TRBD1 (6 bases). In DNA form, the CDR3 reads TGTGCCAGCAGAAACCGACAGGCGGCTAACTATGGCTACACCTTC. Protein product: CASRNRQAANYGYTF.